The T cell receptor beta chain described here comes from a study of CD8 T cells in ankylosing spondylitis. Study-wide points: Disease-linked clones were found to be CD8+ and relatively rare in peripheral blood. Certain motif variants had earlier appeared in reactive arthritis synovial fluid and blood. Ankylosing spondylitis blood appeared to be characterized by a TCR beta motif of 8 or 9 highly homologous variants.

MiXCR, run by TCRdb on the 5' RACE reads, gives a single entry per CDR3 protein. The sample consists of about 360,000 distinct CDR3 sequences, 20% to 25% of them appearing once. The table lists this clonotype with a few counts. Its antigen is not known. Sequenced material: blood, either unsorted or a sorted T cell fraction (not recorded which). The TCR sequence derives from a male donor with ankylosing spondylitis or in good health (not recorded which).

CDR3 region: CASSMRQGYEQYF. CDR3 sequence (DNA): TGTGCCAGCAGCATGAGACAGGGCTACGAGCAGTACTTC. This sequence joins TRBV11-2 and TRBJ2-7; TRBD1 matches at 7 bases. The germline gives CDR1 SGHAT, CDR2 FQNNGV. There are 13 residues in the CDR3. V was clipped by 5 bases and J by 3 bases; unmatched bases: 4. Using reference TRBV11-2 and TRBJ2-7 for the parts outside the CDR3, the full variable domain is EAGVAQSPRYKIIEKRQSVAFWCNPISGHATLYWYQQILGQGPKLLIQFQNNGVVDDSQLPKDRFSAERLKGVDSTLKIQPAKLEDSAVYLCASSMRQGYEQYFGPGTRLTVT.